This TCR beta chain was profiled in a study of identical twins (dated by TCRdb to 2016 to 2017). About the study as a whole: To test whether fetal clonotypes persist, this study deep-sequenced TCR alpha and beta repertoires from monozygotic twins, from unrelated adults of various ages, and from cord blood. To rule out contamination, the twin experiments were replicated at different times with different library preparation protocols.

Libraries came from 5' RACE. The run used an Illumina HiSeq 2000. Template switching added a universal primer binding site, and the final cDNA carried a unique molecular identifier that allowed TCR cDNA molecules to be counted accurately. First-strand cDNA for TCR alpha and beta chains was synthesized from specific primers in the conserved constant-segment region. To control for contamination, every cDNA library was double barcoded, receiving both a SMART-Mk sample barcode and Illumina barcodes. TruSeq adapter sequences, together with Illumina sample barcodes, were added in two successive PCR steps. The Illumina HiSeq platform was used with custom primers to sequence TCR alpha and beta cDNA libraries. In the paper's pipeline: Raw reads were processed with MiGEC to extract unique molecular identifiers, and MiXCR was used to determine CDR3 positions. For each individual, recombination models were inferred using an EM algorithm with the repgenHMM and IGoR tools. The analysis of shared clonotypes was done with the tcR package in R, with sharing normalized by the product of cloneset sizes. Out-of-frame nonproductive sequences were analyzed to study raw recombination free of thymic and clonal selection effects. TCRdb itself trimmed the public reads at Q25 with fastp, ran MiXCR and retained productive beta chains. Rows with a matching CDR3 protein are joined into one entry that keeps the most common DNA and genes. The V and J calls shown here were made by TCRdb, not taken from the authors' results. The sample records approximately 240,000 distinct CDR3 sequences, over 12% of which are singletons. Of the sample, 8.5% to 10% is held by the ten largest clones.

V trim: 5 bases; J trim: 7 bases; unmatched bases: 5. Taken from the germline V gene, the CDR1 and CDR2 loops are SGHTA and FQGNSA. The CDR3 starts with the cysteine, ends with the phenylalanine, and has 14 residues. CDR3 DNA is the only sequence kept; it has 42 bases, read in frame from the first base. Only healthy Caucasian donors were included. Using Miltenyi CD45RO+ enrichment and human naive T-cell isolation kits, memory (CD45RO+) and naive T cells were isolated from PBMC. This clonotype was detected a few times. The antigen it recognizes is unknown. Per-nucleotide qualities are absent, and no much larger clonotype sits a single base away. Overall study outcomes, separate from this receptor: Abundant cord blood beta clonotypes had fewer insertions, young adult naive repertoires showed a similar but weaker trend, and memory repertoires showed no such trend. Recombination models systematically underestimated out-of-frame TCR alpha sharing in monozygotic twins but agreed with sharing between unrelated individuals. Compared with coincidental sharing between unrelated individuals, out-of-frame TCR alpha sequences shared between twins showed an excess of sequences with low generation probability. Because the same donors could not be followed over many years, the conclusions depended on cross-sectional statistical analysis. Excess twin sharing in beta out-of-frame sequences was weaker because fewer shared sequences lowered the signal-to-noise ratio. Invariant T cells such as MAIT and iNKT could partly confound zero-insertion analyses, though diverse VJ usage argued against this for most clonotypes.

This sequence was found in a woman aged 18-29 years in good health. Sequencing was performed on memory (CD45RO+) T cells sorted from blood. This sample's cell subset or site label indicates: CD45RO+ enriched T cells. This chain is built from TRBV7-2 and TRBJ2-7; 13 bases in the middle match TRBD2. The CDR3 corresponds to CASSRTSGSDEQYF. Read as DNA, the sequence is TGTGCCAGCAGCCGGACTAGCGGGAGTGATGAGCAGTACTTC. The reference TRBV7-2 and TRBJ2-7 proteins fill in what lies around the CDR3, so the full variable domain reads GAGVSQSPSNKVTEKGKDVELRCDPISGHTALYWYRQSLGQGLEFLIYFQGNSAPDKSGLPSDRFSAERTGGSVSTLTIQRTQQEDSAVYLCASSRTSGSDEQYFGPGTRLTVT.